This T cell receptor (beta chain) was recovered during a study of shared clonotypes between healthy human individuals. The CDR3 extends over 14 amino acids. Germline V CDR1 and CDR2: SGHDT, YYEEEE. This table comes from immunoSEQ multiplex PCR, and its TCRdb copy is limited to in-frame clones, with some not included. This table holds 550,000 to 800,000 clones, less than 95% found once. Only a few counts were recorded for this clone. The germline gene is not matched at one end of the junction; a read error may be the cause. Sequenced sample: memory CD8+ T cells from PBMCs. Subset given: CD45RO+ cells pooled with CCR7-negative TemRA cells. The sequence was obtained from a man aged 18 to 29 in good health. Some clones in this sample may be carry-over from other donors' samples. The gene calls are TRBV5-6 and TRBJ1-1, with unresolved D. The chain's CDR3 is CASTLNSMNTEAFF. DNA for the CDR3: TGTGCCAGCACCTTGAACAGCATGAACACTGAAGCTTTCTTT.